Listed here are 14 T cell receptor beta chains from one sample, sequenced in a study of blood T cell repertoires in COVID-19. This table comes from immunoSEQ multiplex PCR, and its TCRdb copy is limited to in-frame clones, with some not included. This sample has about 130,000 clones, with around 87% found just once. The sequencing sample was made of peripheral blood. Receptors originate from a woman aged 45-59 years who had recovered from COVID-19.

The chain carries TRBV6-2 or TRBV6-3 and TRBJ1-2; a possible D gene is TRBD1 (5 bases). Trimming removed 2 bases from V and 4 bases from J, with 11 bases in between. CDR3 length: 14 residues. The germline gives CDR1 MNHEY, CDR2 SVGEGT. CDR3 amino acids: CASSYDQGSYGYTF. The CDR3 nucleotides are TGTGCCAGCAGTTACGACCAGGGCTCCTATGGCTACACCTTC.

The genes are TRBV6-1 and TRBJ2-1, with TRBD2 identical over 10 bases. CDR3 length: 17 residues. V lost 3 bases, J lost 7 bases, and 12 bases stayed unmatched. CDR1 and CDR2 from the germline V gene are MNHNS and SASEGT. The CDR3 DNA reads TGTGCCAGCAGTGATCTAAGGTCTAGCGGGAGAGGAAATGAGCAGTTCTTC. Residues: CASSDLRSSGRGNEQFF.

This clone was observed a handful of times. The V gene is TRBV18, the J gene TRBJ1-5; D possibly corresponds to TRBD1 (6 bases). The germline V and J ends were trimmed by 2 bases and 6 bases, with 8 bases remaining between them. The CDR3 contains 13 residues. Per germline, CDR1 KGHSH and CDR2 LQKENI. The chain's CDR3 is CASSPGGGQPQHF. The CDR3 nucleotides read TGTGCCAGCTCACCAGGGGGCGGTCAGCCCCAGCATTTT.

This chain uses TRBV20-1 with TRBJ1-1, with D maybe TRBD1 (6 bases). Germline-derived CDR1 and CDR2 are DFQATT and SNEGSKA (reference sequence). The CDR3 has 11 residues. V dropped 6 bases and J dropped 3 bases, with 8 bases sitting between them. CDR3 DNA: TGCAGTGCGCACAGGGACACTGAAGCTTTCTTT. Its translation: CSAHRDTEAFF.

The rearrangement joins TRBV3-1 (or the pseudogene TRBV3-2) to TRBJ2-7, with TRBD2 matching 14 bases. The germline V gene has CDR1 LGHDT and CDR2 YNNKEL (reference sequence). This CDR3 region has 19 residues. The junction had 10 bases not matched to a gene; V was cut back by 2 bases and J by 1 base. The CDR3 region has the DNA TGTGCCAGCAGCCAACTTGGGGTGGGACTAGCGGGGGAATCCTACGAGCAGTACTTC. This sequence encodes CASSQLGVGLAGESYEQYF.

This chain uses TRBV5-1 with TRBJ2-3, with 7 bases matching TRBD2. With 3 bases clipped from V and 6 bases from J, the junction kept 7 bases outside the gene matches. Germline CDR1 reads SGHRS; CDR2 reads YFSETQ. The CDR3 sequence is 14 residues long. The CDR3 bases are TGCGCCAGCAGCTCAGGACTAGATTACGATACGCAGTATTTT. This codes for CASSSGLDYDTQYF.

The V and J genes are TRBV6-6 and TRBJ2-2; 8 bases map to TRBD2. J gave up 6 bases and V 5 bases, and 2 bases lay outside the gene matches. CDR1 MNHNY and CDR2 SVGAGI come from the germline V gene (reference sequence). The CDR3 is made up of 13 amino acids. The CDR3 nucleotides are TGTGCCAGCAGTAGGACTAGCCCCGGGGAGCTGTTTTTT. It yields the protein CASSRTSPGELFF.

The chain links TRBV6-2 or TRBV6-3 to TRBJ1-1; D gene unclear. This CDR3 region has 14 residues. Looked up from germline, CDR1 is MNHEY and CDR2 is SVGEGT. Trimming took 6 bases from V and 9 from J, leaving 20 bases between them. Written as DNA, the CDR3 is TGTGCCAGCAGCTCCCACCTACCGCCGGGGAAAGCTTTCTTT. It translates to CASSSHLPPGKAFF.

The chain couples TRBV19 to TRBJ2-1; the match to TRBD2 covers 10 bases. Germline CDR1 and CDR2: LNHDA and SQIVND (reference sequence). This CDR3 spans 18 amino acids. The ends lost 3 bases at V and 7 bases at J; junction bases unmatched: 15. The CDR3 DNA sequence: TGTGCCAGTAGTATTTTGAGGGGCCCCGGGACTAGCGTAAATGAGCAGTTCTTC. Encoded protein: CASSILRGPGTSVNEQFF.

The V and J genes are TRBV18 and TRBJ1-4; unclear D gene. Trimming removed 3 bases from V and 5 bases from J, with 10 bases in between. This CDR3 is built from 14 residues. Germline assignment: CDR1 KGHSH and CDR2 LQKENI. CDR3 DNA sequence: TGTGCCAGCTCACCGCCGGGTTCCAATGAAAAACTGTTTTTT. It translates to CASSPPGSNEKLFF.

The genes are TRBV6-6 and TRBJ1-1; 12 bases map to TRBD1. The CDR3 is 15 residues long. CDR1 MNHNY and CDR2 SVGAGI come from the germline V gene (reference sequence). Trimming took 5 bases from V and 4 from J; bases not matched to a gene: 5. Here the CDR3 DNA reads TGTGCCAGCAGTACAAGGGACAGGGGGCTCACTGAAGCTTTCTTT. Its protein is CASSTRDRGLTEAFF.

The J gene is TRBJ1-4, the V gene TRBV4-3; D not certain. The CDR3 length is 14 residues. Germline CDR1 reads LGHNA; CDR2 reads YSLEER. V lost 0 bases and J lost 8, with 10 bases in between. CDR3 sequence: CASSQDGRGEKLFF. The CDR3 nucleotides are TGCGCCAGCAGCCAAGACGGTCGAGGAGAAAAACTGTTTTTT.

The chain has TRBV24-1 and TRBJ2-5; D is ambiguous. CDR1 KGHDR and CDR2 SFDVKD come from the germline V gene. CDR3 size: 13 residues. The ends were cut back, 5 bases at V and 4 bases at J, with 10 bases in the middle. The CDR3 is CATSVGSGETQYF. CDR3 bases: TGTGCCACCAGTGTTGGTTCGGGAGAGACCCAGTACTTC.

The V and J genes are TRBV4-3 and TRBJ2-3, with TRBD2 matching 7 bases. Germline CDR1 is LGHNA and CDR2 is YSLEER. The CDR3 covers 17 residues. Trimming at V came to 2 bases and at J to 0 bases, leaving 8 bases not matched to a gene. The CDR3 sequence: CASSQMRAGESTDTQYF. DNA for the CDR3: TGCGCCAGCAGCCAAATGCGGGCGGGAGAAAGCACAGATACGCAGTATTTT.